This TCR beta chain was retrieved from a study of OX40 agonist ivuxolimab in advanced cancers. Study in general: Head and neck, renal cell, melanoma or hepatocellular carcinoma were the cancers that dose-escalation patients had.

Findings and limits, study-wide: Circulating CD4+ and CD8+ T cells showed clonal expansion by week 6 at 0.1 to 3.0 mg/kg. Expanded clones were, on average, more numerous among CD8+ T cells than CD4+.

With regard to this clone: What it binds is unknown.

TCRdb's copy holds only in-frame clones and misses some; the assay was immunoSEQ multiplex PCR. This sample has approximately 100,000 clones, with roughly 88% found just once. The source was CD4+ or CD8+ T cells sorted from blood, collected in a trial of the OX40 agonist ivuxolimab. This TCR was sampled from an adult with an advanced solid tumor such as melanoma, head and neck, liver or kidney cancer.

The CDR3 region has the DNA TGCGCCAGCAGCTTCATTTCCAGGGCCTACGAGCAGTACTTC. This codes for CASSFISRAYEQYF. This chain joins TRBV5-1 and TRBJ2-7; D perhaps matches TRBD1 (5 bases). CDR1 and CDR2 (germline): SGHRS, YFSETQ. This CDR3 contains 14 residues. V gave up 2 bases and J gave up 2 bases, with 11 bases separating them. Supplemented by reference TRBV5-1 and TRBJ2-7, the full variable domain reads KAGVTQTPRYLIKTRGQQVTLSCSPISGHRSVSWYQQTPGQGLQFLFEYFSETQRNKGNFPGRFSGRQFSNSRSEMNVSTLELGDSALYLCASSFISRAYEQYFGPGTRLTVT.